This T cell receptor beta chain was sequenced in a study of blood T cell repertoires in COVID-19. Study at large: Samples came from the United States, Italy and Spain, spanning acute and convalescent COVID-19. T cells, B-cell-depleted T cells, or PBMCs provided the cDNA or gDNA that served as material.

Source study methods: Reference gene primer amplification yielded estimated nucleated cell counts. Only in-frame clones appear in the TCRdb table, and some are missing; sequencing was by immunoSEQ multiplex PCR. The V and J calls and clone size are taken from that table; D and trimming were inferred from the DNA. The table lists a few hundred thousand clones, over 85% of them singletons. This CDR3 is 14 amino acids long. Trimming took off 4 bases at V and 7 bases at J, with 11 bases between the two ends. The germline gives CDR1 LGHDT, CDR2 YNNKEL (reference sequence). Seattle patients were enrolled during active infection and followed longitudinally.

Sequencing used peripheral blood. The receptor's source is a man aged 18 to 30 with COVID-19, enrolled during active disease. The chain combines TRBV3-1 (or the pseudogene TRBV3-2) with TRBJ1-6; D remains ambiguous. The CDR3 here is CASSPSDWNSPLHF. CDR3 bases: TGTGCCAGCAGCCCGAGTGATTGGAATTCACCCCTCCACTTT.